The sequence of this T cell receptor (beta chain) was determined in a study of monozygotic twins with inflammatory bowel disease. Overall study results and limits: A distinction between different T cell subtypes was not possible.

Following a re-call of the 5' RACE reads, TCRdb has one entry per CDR3 protein and lacks DNA. Here the sample table reports 300,000 to 400,000 distinct CDR3 sequences. Whole blood without T cell sorting served as the source of isolated total RNA. Germline CDR1 reads MNHNS; CDR2 reads SASEGT. The CDR3 totals 14 residues. About this clonotype itself: No antigen is known for it.

The chain carries TRBV6-1 and TRBJ2-7; TCRdb selects TRBD2, and the lack of DNA leaves this call unchecked. This TCR was sampled from a human donor with ulcerative colitis or Crohn's disease, or a healthy co-twin of an affected twin (not recorded which). Sequencing used blood. This chain's CDR3 is CASSDVPGRYEQYF.